Listed here are 8 T cell receptor beta chains from one sample, sequenced in a study of Ad26.COV2.S vaccination and SARS-CoV-2 variants. Noted treatment: roughly 19 received Ad26.COV2.S at low or high dose, single or two shots; roughly 5 received placebo; per-sample allocation not given. Sampling was done on day 63 after the first vaccine or placebo injection. Clones were read by immunoSEQ multiplex PCR, and TCRdb kept only the in-frame ones, dropping some. The sample has around 350,000 clones, approximately 85% seen once. The sequencing here drew on peripheral blood, taken in a trial of Ad26.COV2.S vaccine versus placebo. Receptors originate from a person between 18 and 65 years old who received the Ad26.COV2.S COVID-19 vaccine or a placebo.

This clone showed up just a few times. The V gene is TRBV5-6, the J gene TRBJ2-3; D possibly corresponds to TRBD2 (6 bases). Germline values: CDR1 SGHDT, CDR2 YYEEEE. V was clipped by 6 bases and J by 5 bases, with 13 bases between them. The CDR3 loop spans 13 amino acids. Here the CDR3 reads CASTRGWVDTQYF. The DNA of the CDR3 is TGTGCCAGCACCCGGGGGTGGGTAGATACGCAGTATTTT.

The chain joins TRBV2 to TRBJ1-4, with D maybe TRBD1 (5 bases). CDR1 SNHLY and CDR2 FYNNEI come from the germline V gene. This CDR3 has 12 residues. Trimming removed 6 bases from V and 7 bases from J, with 9 bases in between. The CDR3 coding sequence is TGTGCCAGCAGCGGACATAGTGAAAAACTGTTTTTT. This gives the protein CASSGHSEKLFF.

A note on this clone: The sample contains more than one DNA sequence encoding this CDR3. The gene calls are TRBV28 and TRBJ1-2; D unclear. The CDR3 runs to 12 residues. Looked up from germline, CDR1 is MDHEN and CDR2 is SYDVKM. V was trimmed by 6 bases and J by 4 bases, leaving 9 bases between them. CDR3: CASRPGGYGYTF. CDR3 nucleotides: TGTGCCAGCAGACCAGGTGGCTATGGCTACACCTTC.

This rearrangement joins TRBV5-1 to TRBJ1-6; the D is unclear. V lost 4 bases and J 0 bases, leaving 11 bases between the germline ends. This CDR3 has 16 amino acids. Germline lookup yields CDR1 SGHRS and CDR2 YFSETQ. The CDR3 DNA sequence: TGCGCCAGCAGCGCCTCGACGAGCTCCTATAATTCACCCCTCCACTTT. Translating it yields CASSASTSSYNSPLHF. Full variable domain (remainder filled in from reference TRBV5-1 and TRBJ1-6): KAGVTQTPRYLIKTRGQQVTLSCSPISGHRSVSWYQQTPGQGLQFLFEYFSETQRNKGNFPGRFSGRQFSNSRSEMNVSTLELGDSALYLCASSASTSSYNSPLHFGNGTRLTVT.

The chain is built from TRBV5-6 and TRBJ1-5, with D possibly TRBD1 on 6 matching bases. With 1 base removed from V and 4 bases from J, the gap between germline ends came to 18 bases. This CDR3 comprises 17 residues. Germline assignment: CDR1 SGHDT and CDR2 YYEEEE. This CDR3 reads CASSLFTTGTPNQPQHF. The CDR3 coding sequence is TGTGCCAGCAGCTTGTTCACGACCGGGACACCGAATCAGCCCCAGCATTTT. Together with reference TRBV5-6 and TRBJ1-5, the CDR3 gives the full variable domain: DAGVTQSPTHLIKTRGQQVTLRCSPKSGHDTVSWYQQALGQGPQFIFQYYEEEERQRGNFPDRFSGHQFPNYSSELNVNALLLGDSALYLCASSLFTTGTPNQPQHFGDGTRLSIL.

The rearrangement joins TRBV11-2 to TRBJ2-7; 14 bases agree with TRBD2. The trim removed 7 bases at V and 3 bases at J, leaving 14 bases unmatched. CDR3 size: 18 residues. Germline CDR1 SGHAT, CDR2 FQNNGV. The CDR3 reads CASKGLAGEKLIYYEQYF. The CDR3 DNA reads TGTGCCAGCAAGGGACTAGCGGGAGAGAAACTAATTTACTACGAGCAGTACTTC.

The chain joins TRBV7-2 to TRBJ2-5; 10 bases map to TRBD1. The CDR3 is 14 amino acids. V trimming: 4 bases; J trimming: 5 bases; junction bases outside the gene matches: 4. In germline, CDR1 is SGHTA, CDR2 FQGNSA. The CDR3 is CASSSQGQGETQYF. The DNA of the CDR3 is TGTGCCAGCAGCTCACAGGGACAGGGGGAGACCCAGTACTTC.

There are a few counts of this clone. Different DNA sequences within this sample yield the same CDR3. This sequence joins TRBV5-1 and TRBJ2-5; tentative D call: TRBD1 (5 bases). The V gene lost 2 bases and the J gene lost 3 bases, with 5 bases spanning the gap. The V gene's germline CDR1 is SGHRS and CDR2 YFSETQ. There are 12 residues in the CDR3. CDR3: CASSLQEETQYF. The CDR3 bases are TGCGCCAGCAGCTTACAGGAAGAGACCCAGTACTTC. The complete variable domain, with remaining parts taken from reference TRBV5-1 and TRBJ2-5, reads KAGVTQTPRYLIKTRGQQVTLSCSPISGHRSVSWYQQTPGQGLQFLFEYFSETQRNKGNFPGRFSGRQFSNSRSEMNVSTLELGDSALYLCASSLQEETQYFGPGTRLLVL.